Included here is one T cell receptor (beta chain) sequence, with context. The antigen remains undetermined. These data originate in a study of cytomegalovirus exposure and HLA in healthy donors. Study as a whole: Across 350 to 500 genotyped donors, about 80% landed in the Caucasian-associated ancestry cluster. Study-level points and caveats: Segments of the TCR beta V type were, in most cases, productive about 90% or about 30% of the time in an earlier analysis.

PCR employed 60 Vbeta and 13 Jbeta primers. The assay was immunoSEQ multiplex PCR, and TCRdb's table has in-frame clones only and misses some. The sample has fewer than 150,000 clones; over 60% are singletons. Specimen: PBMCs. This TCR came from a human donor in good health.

The CDR3 DNA reads as TGTGCCAGCAGCCCGGGGGTGGCGGGAGCGGGGGGAGAGACCCAGTACTTC. This codes for CASSPGVAGAGGETQYF. The chain employs TRBV9 and TRBJ2-5; TRBD2 aligns across 9 bases. The germline V gene encodes CDR1 SGDLS and CDR2 YYNGEE. The V and J ends lost 4 bases and 4 bases, in that order; junction bases with no gene match: 14. The CDR3 is 17 residues long.